Below are 21 T cell receptor beta chains sequenced from a single sample in a study of CXCR3-negative and CXCR3-positive naive CD8 T cells. Regarding the study as a whole: For CXCR3-positive naive cells, TRB CDR3s were more hydrophobic than those of CXCR3-negative naive cells.

What these receptors recognize is not known. TRB cDNA libraries were made by UMI-labeled 5' RACE. TCRdb re-called the 5' RACE reads and shows each CDR3 protein once, DNA omitted. This listing includes roughly 99,000 distinct CDR3 sequences. The sequencing input was naive CXCR3+ CD8+ T cells from blood. Noted subset: CD45RO-CCR7+CD27+CD95- naive CD8+ T cells expressing CXCR3 (TNR3+). The receptors shown here come from a human donor in good health. Some clones in this sample may be carry-over from other donors' samples.

The V and J genes are TRBV7-2 and TRBJ2-7. The germline gives CDR1 SGHTA, CDR2 FQGNSA. This CDR3 region has 14 residues. The CDR3 sequence: CASSLFDPAYEQYF.

The chain is built from TRBV12-3 or TRBV12-4 and TRBJ2-5. This CDR3 spans 13 amino acids. This chain's CDR3 is CASSLWKRETQYF.

The chain links TRBV7-3 to TRBJ1-6. Germline V lookup: CDR1 SGHTA, CDR2 FQGTGA. The CDR3 is 14 residues long. The CDR3 sequence is CASSLSGDNSPLHF.

The genes are TRBV27 and TRBJ2-7; TCRdb selects TRBD2, and the lack of DNA leaves this call unchecked. The length of the CDR3 is 14 residues. Germline assignment: CDR1 MNHEY and CDR2 SMNVEV (reference sequence). CDR3 sequence reads: CASSPSTTTHEQYF.

This chain connects TRBV30 to TRBJ2-7; the TCRdb call, TRBD2, lacks DNA for checking. Germline V gene sequence: CDR1 GTSNPN, CDR2 SVGIG (reference sequence). CDR3 size: 14 residues. The CDR3 sequence: CAWNPVAGAYEQYF.

This rearrangement joins TRBV6-2 or TRBV6-3 to TRBJ2-7; no DNA is available, so the TRBD2 call from TCRdb remains unchecked. Germline V gene data show CDR1 as MNHEY and CDR2 as SVGEGT. This CDR3 spans 15 amino acids. CDR3 region: CASSYGSDGSYEQYF.

The chain uses TRBV29-1 and TRBJ2-1; TCRdb selects TRBD2, and the lack of DNA leaves this call unchecked. The CDR3 length is 11 residues. Per germline, CDR1 SQVTM and CDR2 ANQGSEA. CDR3 loop: CSGETADEQFF.

The V and J genes are TRBV4-3 and TRBJ2-3. Germline assignment: CDR1 LGHNA and CDR2 YSLEER. CDR3 length: 17 residues. This chain's CDR3 is CASSQDTVSTSTDTQYF.

V usage is TRBV13 and J usage is TRBJ2-7; checking the TCRdb D call of TRBD1 is not possible without DNA. Germline V gene data show CDR1 as PRHDT and CDR2 as FYEKMQ (reference sequence). The CDR3 has 15 residues. CDR3 amino acids: CASSLSERGLHEQYF.

The CDR3 region is CATSDLTADNSPLHF. The V and J genes are TRBV24-1 and TRBJ1-6. CDR3 size: 15 residues. Per germline, CDR1 KGHDR and CDR2 SFDVKD.

V gene TRBV12-3 or TRBV12-4 combines with J gene TRBJ2-3. This CDR3 comprises 12 residues. Here the CDR3 reads CASQSTGDTQYF.

This chain uses TRBV7-9 with TRBJ2-4; lacking DNA, the TRBD1 call made by TCRdb goes unchecked. CDR1 is SEHNR and CDR2 is FQNEAQ in the germline V gene (reference sequence). The length of the CDR3 is 13 residues. CDR3 amino acids: CASSSEGGNIQYF.

The CDR3 sequence is CASSQDFSVPYTDTQYF. V and J are TRBV14 and TRBJ2-3; TCRdb designates TRBD1, a call that cannot be tested without DNA. The CDR3 length is 17 residues. Germline CDR1 and CDR2: SGHDN and FVKESK.

This rearrangement joins TRBV7-9 to TRBJ2-7. Germline-derived CDR1 and CDR2 are SEHNR and FQNEAQ (reference sequence). There are 12 residues in the CDR3. This CDR3 is CASSLLALEQYF.

The chain employs TRBV14 and TRBJ2-2; the TRBD1 assignment by TCRdb is unverifiable without DNA. The CDR3 is 18 residues long. The germline CDR1 and CDR2 sequences are SGHDN and FVKESK. CDR3: CASSKPGQGFLNTGELFF.

This chain joins TRBV7-2 and TRBJ2-5; TCRdb names TRBD2, which stays unverified in the absence of DNA. Germline V gene sequence: CDR1 SGHTA, CDR2 FQGNSA. The CDR3 contains 18 residues. The CDR3: CASSFHALSGGVQETQYF.

This chain links TRBV29-1 with TRBJ2-3. The CDR3 is made up of 15 amino acids. The germline V gene encodes CDR1 SQVTM and CDR2 ANQGSEA. The CDR3 sequence: CSVEDLQTSLNTQYF.

J is TRBJ2-1 and V is TRBV12-3 or TRBV12-4; TCRdb gives TRBD2 as the D gene, but with no DNA this cannot be confirmed. The CDR3 has 16 residues. CDR3 sequence reads: CASSPPLAGVYNEQFF.

The CDR3 loop is CASSTPGQGPNYGYTF. V is TRBV7-9 and J is TRBJ1-2; TCRdb's D gene call, TRBD1, goes unchecked for lack of DNA. Germline lookup yields CDR1 SEHNR and CDR2 FQNEAQ (reference sequence). This CDR3 region has 16 residues.

The chain combines TRBV20-1 with TRBJ2-1. The CDR3 covers 15 residues. Per the germline V gene, CDR1 is DFQATT and CDR2 is SNEGSKA (reference sequence). The CDR3 spells CSARDRSIPYNEQFF.

The gene calls are TRBV6-2 or TRBV6-3 and TRBJ1-1. This CDR3 has 12 residues. Germline-derived CDR1 and CDR2 are MNHEY and SVGEGT. CDR3 protein: CASSYAQTEAFF.